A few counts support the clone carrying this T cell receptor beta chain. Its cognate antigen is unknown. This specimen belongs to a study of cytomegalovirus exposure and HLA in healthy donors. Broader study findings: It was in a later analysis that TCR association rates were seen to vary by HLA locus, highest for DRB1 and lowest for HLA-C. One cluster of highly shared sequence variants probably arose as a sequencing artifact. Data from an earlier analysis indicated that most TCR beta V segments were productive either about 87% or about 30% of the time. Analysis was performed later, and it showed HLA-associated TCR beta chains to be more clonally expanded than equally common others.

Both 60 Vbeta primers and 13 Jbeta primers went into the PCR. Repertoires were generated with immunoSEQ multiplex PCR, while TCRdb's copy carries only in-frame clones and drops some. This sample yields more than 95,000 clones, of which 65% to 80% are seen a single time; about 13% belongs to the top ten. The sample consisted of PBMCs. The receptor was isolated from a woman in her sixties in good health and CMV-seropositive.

The chain's CDR3 is CASSSRTASGNTIYF. As DNA, the CDR3 is TGCGCCAGCAGTTCCAGGACAGCCTCTGGAAACACCATATATTTT. The V and J genes are TRBV10-2 and TRBJ1-3; possibly TRBD1 for D (6 bases). The CDR3 totals 15 residues. Trimming left V 5 bases short and J 0 bases short, with 11 bases between. Germline CDR1 WSHSY, CDR2 SAAADI.